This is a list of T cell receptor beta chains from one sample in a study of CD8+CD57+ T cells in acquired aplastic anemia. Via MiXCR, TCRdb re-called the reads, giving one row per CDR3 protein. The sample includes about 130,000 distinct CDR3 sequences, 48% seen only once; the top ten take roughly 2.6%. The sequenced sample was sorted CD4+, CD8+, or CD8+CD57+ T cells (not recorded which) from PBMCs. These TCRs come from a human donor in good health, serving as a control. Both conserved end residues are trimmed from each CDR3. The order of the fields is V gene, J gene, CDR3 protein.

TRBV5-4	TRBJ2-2	ASSARQGPGELF
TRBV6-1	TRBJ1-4	ASTRQASPGDEKLF
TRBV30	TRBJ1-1	AWIFTGTKNTEAF
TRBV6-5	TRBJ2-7	ASSYLWVGTYEQY
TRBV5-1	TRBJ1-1	ASSPDGADTEAF
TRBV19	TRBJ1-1	ASSAPGQGNTEAF
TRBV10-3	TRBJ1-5	AISTGTGNQPQH
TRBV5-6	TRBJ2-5	ASRLGQGRSETQY
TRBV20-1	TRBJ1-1	SARDWGGTEAF
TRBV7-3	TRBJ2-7	ASSTGPDASREQY
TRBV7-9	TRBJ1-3	ASSFGRSGNTIY
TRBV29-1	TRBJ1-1	SVGHRGGTEAF
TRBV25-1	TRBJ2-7	ASRGTSGDLYEQY
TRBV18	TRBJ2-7	ASSQGQGDEQY
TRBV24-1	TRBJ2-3	ATSGGYTDTQY
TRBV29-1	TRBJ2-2	SVKPGQNTGELF
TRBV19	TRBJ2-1	AAAGQGGNEQF
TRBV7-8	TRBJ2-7	ARSRPNYEQY
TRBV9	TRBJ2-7	ASSVGLAAYEQY
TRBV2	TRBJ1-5	ASSVQEANQPQH
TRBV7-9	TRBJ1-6	ASSLDVSPLH
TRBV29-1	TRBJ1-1	SVDVTGSTEAF
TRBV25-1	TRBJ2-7	ASSGPSGGYYYEQY
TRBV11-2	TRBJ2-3	ASSLVGSGGDTQY
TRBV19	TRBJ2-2	ASSLDRGGTGELF
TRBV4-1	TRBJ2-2	ASSQEGSNTGELF
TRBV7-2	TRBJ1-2	ASSLAPGAGGYT
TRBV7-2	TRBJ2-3	ASSLAGQISTDTQY
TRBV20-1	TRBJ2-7	SAPSPGQGRGRVP
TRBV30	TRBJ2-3	AWRAHRYTQY
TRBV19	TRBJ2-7	ASSISGQSYEQY
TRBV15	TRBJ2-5	ATSRDRELETQY
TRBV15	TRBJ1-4	ATRFSGGNEKLF
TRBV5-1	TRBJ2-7	ASSFAGGGVGEQY
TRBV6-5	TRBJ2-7	ASSYAGQAYEQY
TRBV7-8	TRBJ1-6	ASSFGDRGNSPLH
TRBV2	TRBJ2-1	ASSAGGISYNEQF
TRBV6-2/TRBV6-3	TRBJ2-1	ASTSGGYNEQF
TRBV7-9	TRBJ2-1	ASSLMGREQF
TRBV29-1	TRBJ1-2	SVEEETRVRGYT
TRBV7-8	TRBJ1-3	ASSPQTGTVGNTIY
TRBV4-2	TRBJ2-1	ASRPPSSGGASNEQF
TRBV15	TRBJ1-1	ATSRGRQGPNTEAF
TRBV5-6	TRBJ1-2	ASSFSGSPGGYT
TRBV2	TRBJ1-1	ASTREGGRSMNTEAF
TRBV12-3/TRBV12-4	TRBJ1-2	ASSLNFVGEGYT
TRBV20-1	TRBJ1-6	SASFSSYDSPLH
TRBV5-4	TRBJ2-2	ASSLYLAGVTGELF
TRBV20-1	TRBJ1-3	SARVLNSGNTIY
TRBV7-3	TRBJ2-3	ASSSPSGGAWDTQY
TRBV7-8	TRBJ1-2	ASSLGGTYGYT
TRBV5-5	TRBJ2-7	ASSFDIGKTYEQY
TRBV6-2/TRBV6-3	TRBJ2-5	ASSTGEGPQQTQY
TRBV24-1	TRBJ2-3	ATSDSGTGGADTQY
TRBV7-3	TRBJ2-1	PFSGGRNEQF
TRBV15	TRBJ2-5	ATSRDPGETQY
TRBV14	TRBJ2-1	ASSQAIEQDNNEQF
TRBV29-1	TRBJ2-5	SVDRGVAQY
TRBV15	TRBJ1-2	ATSKGAGAVYGYT